Below, 32 T cell receptor beta chains from the same sample are listed, as sequenced in a study of T cells in Graves' hyperthyroidism and ophthalmopathy. Amplified regions were TCR beta CDR3 sequences from RNA transcripts. Primed by the HTBI set, a first-round RT-PCR was run on the TCR CDR3. TCRdb passed the multiplex PCR reads through MiXCR, listing each CDR3 protein once. Counted here are roughly 93,000 distinct CDR3 sequences, roughly 40% occurring once; the ten biggest clones make up 10% to 13%. Material: peripheral blood or thyroid tissue (not recorded which). The receptors derive from a woman between 25 and 40 years old with Graves' hyperthyroidism.

In its sample, this clonotype was seen many times. The genes are TRBV20-1 and TRBJ2-3, with TRBD2 matching 10 bases. The V gene end was trimmed by 7 bases and the J gene end by 3 bases; junction bases not matched to a gene: 13. The CDR3 extends over 16 amino acids. Germline CDR1 is DFQATT and CDR2 is SNEGSKA (reference sequence). The CDR3 loop is CSVAWGLAGATDTQYF. The DNA of the CDR3 is TGCAGTGTAGCCTGGGGTCTAGCGGGAGCGACAGATACGCAGTATTTT.

Details on this clonotype: A much larger clonotype is one base distant, so this may be a read error. The V call is TRBV10-3, the J call TRBJ1-5; 9 bases are shared with TRBD1. Germline-derived CDR1 and CDR2 are ENHRY and SYGVKD. This CDR3 spans 15 amino acids. V lost 3 bases and J lost 11; bases outside the gene matches: 11. CDR3 bases: TGTGCCATCAGTGAACCCGGGACAGGGCTTTTCGCCCAGCATTTT. It is translated as CAISEPGTGLFAQHF.

This clonotype appeared many times. V is TRBV12-3 or TRBV12-4 and J is TRBJ2-6; D not certain. This CDR3 comprises 15 residues. Trimming removed 4 bases at V and 0 bases at J, with 7 bases between. The CDR3 spells CASSSTASGANVLTF. The CDR3 DNA follows: TGTGCCAGCAGTTCGACCGCCTCTGGGGCCAACGTCCTGACTTTC.

Concerning this clonotype itself: This may stem from a read error, because a much larger clone lies one nucleotide away. J is TRBJ2-7 and V is TRBV7-9; 13 bases map to TRBD2. Germline assignment: CDR1 SEHNR and CDR2 FQNEAQ (reference sequence). Trimming took 10 bases from V and 5 from J; bases not matched to a gene: 17. CDR3 length: 17 residues. The CDR3 DNA sequence: TGTGCCACCTTTGCTGGGACTAGCGGGAATATGAGGGACGAGCAGTACTTC. Its translation: CATFAGTSGNMRDEQYF.

This clonotype counts as medium-sized. The chain employs TRBV2 and TRBJ1-4, with unresolved D. CDR1 and CDR2 (germline): SNHLY, FYNNEI. The V end was cut by 8 bases, the J end by 2 bases, with 6 bases between. The CDR3 has 12 residues. In nucleotides, the CDR3 is TGTGCCAGCCGGAGGACTAATGAAAAACTGTTTTTT. It is translated as CASRRTNEKLFF. The entire variable domain, with the rest obtained from reference TRBV2 and TRBJ1-4, is as follows: EPEVTQTPSHQVTQMGQEVILRCVPISNHLYFYWYRQILGQKVEFLVSFYNNEISEKSEIFDDQFSVERPDGSNFTLKIRSTKLEDSAMYFCASRRTNEKLFFGSGTQLSVL.

This chain links TRBV20-1 with TRBJ2-5, with D uncertain. From germline, CDR1 is DFQATT and CDR2 SNEGSKA (reference sequence). Trimming pared 3 bases from V and 7 bases from J, leaving 6 bases between. CDR3 length: 10 amino acids. The CDR3 sequence: CSASQWTQYF. In nucleotides, the CDR3 is TGCAGTGCTAGCCAATGGACCCAGTACTTC.

This clonotype came up many times. This chain joins TRBV7-2 and TRBJ1-2; 7 bases agree with TRBD1. V was pared by 6 bases and J by 1 base, with 5 bases of the junction left unmatched. Germline-derived CDR1 and CDR2 are SGHTA and FQGNSA. The length of the CDR3 is 14 residues. Written as DNA, the CDR3 is TGTGCCAGCAGTCGGGGACAGATTAACTATGGCTACACCTTC. Encoded protein: CASSRGQINYGYTF.

This clonotype has a count of ten or more. The V gene is TRBV15, the J gene TRBJ2-7; 7 bases are shared with TRBD1. CDR3 length: 16 residues. The V gene's germline CDR1 is LNHNV and CDR2 YYDKDF (reference sequence). The trim removed 5 bases at V and 3 bases at J, leaving 13 bases unmatched. DNA of the CDR3: TGTGCCACCAGCCGCGAGACAGGGAACCTTTACTACGAGCAGTACTTC. Encoded protein: CATSRETGNLYYEQYF.

V usage is TRBV9 and J usage is TRBJ1-1; 8 bases are shared with TRBD1. This CDR3 comprises 17 residues. With V trimmed by 4 bases and J by 4 bases, 15 bases remained unmatched. Germline values: CDR1 SGDLS, CDR2 YYNGEE. CDR3 sequence reads: CASSPPRRTGSTTEAFF. CDR3 nucleotide sequence: TGTGCCAGCAGCCCACCTCGACGGACAGGGTCGACCACTGAAGCTTTCTTT.

Comment on this clonotype: Compared with germline, one end of the junction differs, possibly owing to a read error. This chain uses TRBV7-9 with TRBJ1-6, with D unresolved. The CDR3 has 13 residues. Looked up from germline, CDR1 is SEHNR and CDR2 is FQNEAQ (reference sequence). As DNA, the CDR3 is TGTGCCGGCAGCCAAGATAGAGGCATCCCCCTCCACTTT. It yields the protein CAGSQDRGIPLHF.

This clonotype is medium-sized in the sample. The chain combines TRBV24-1 with TRBJ2-5; D is unresolved. The CDR3 has 14 residues. Germline CDR1 is KGHDR and CDR2 is SFDVKD. Trimming removed 4 bases from V and 4 bases from J, with 12 bases in between. In DNA, the CDR3 is TGTGCCACCAGTGAGCATCTATTTGGAGAGACCCAGTACTTC. This gives the protein CATSEHLFGETQYF.

In the case of this clonotype: It is unclear where the CDR3 begins or ends on the DNA, so no DNA is shown, and the CDR3 is as TCRdb lists it. V and J are TRBV13 and TRBJ2-7; the listed D gene, TRBD2, was not tested against the DNA. The length of the CDR3 is 15 amino acids, counting both ends. CDR1 and CDR2 from the germline V gene are PRHDT and FYEKMQ (reference sequence). The CDR3 sequence: CASSRAGLGTYEQYF.

This clonotype was detected ten times or more. The chain is built from TRBV20-1 and TRBJ2-7; 11 nucleotides match TRBD2. The length of the CDR3 is 14 residues. Per germline, CDR1 DFQATT and CDR2 SNEGSKA (reference sequence). After removal of 4 bases from V and 6 bases from J, the junction contained 8 bases not matched to a gene. CDR3 in DNA: TGCAGTGCTACCCCACTAGCGGGAGTTGTCGAGCAGTACTTC. Translating gives CSATPLAGVVEQYF.

The chain links TRBV6-6 to TRBJ2-2; 11 positions match TRBD2. CDR1 and CDR2 (germline): MNHNY, SVGAGI (reference sequence). J was trimmed by 6 bases and V by 6 bases; bases with no gene match: 6. CDR3 size: 15 residues. The CDR3: CASRFLAGGAGELFF. DNA of the CDR3: TGTGCCAGCAGGTTTCTAGCGGGAGGCGCCGGGGAGCTGTTTTTT.

Notes on this clonotype: Germline and junction disagree at one end, which may indicate a read error. The CDR3 bases are TGTGCCGGCAGTTGCTCAGTCCGTGGAAACACCATATATTTT. It is translated as CAGSCSVRGNTIYF. The chain recombines TRBV6-5 with TRBJ1-3; D gene unclear. This CDR3 is 14 amino acids long. Germline V CDR1 and CDR2: MNHEY, SVGAGI.

This clonotype was observed a single time. The rearrangement uses TRBV5-1 and TRBJ1-6; D gene ambiguous. Germline V gene data show CDR1 as SGHRS and CDR2 as YFSETQ. Trimming removed 0 bases from V and 8 bases from J, with 9 bases in between. This CDR3 is 14 amino acids long. The CDR3 bases are TGCGCCAGCAGCTTGGATACGGGTTATTCACCCCTCCACTTT. Protein sequence: CASSLDTGYSPLHF. The whole variable domain, remainder taken from reference TRBV5-1 and TRBJ1-6, is KAGVTQTPRYLIKTRGQQVTLSCSPISGHRSVSWYQQTPGQGLQFLFEYFSETQRNKGNFPGRFSGRQFSNSRSEMNVSTLELGDSALYLCASSLDTGYSPLHFGNGTRLTVT.

At least ten counts were recorded for this clonotype. The chain is built from TRBV5-1 and TRBJ2-5; 7 nucleotides align to TRBD2. CDR1 is SGHRS, CDR2 YFSETQ, per germline. The V and J ends lost 0 bases and 2 bases, in that order; junction bases with no gene match: 13. This CDR3 is built from 18 residues. This CDR3 is CASSLALLAPKGQETQYF. The CDR3, as DNA: TGCGCCAGCAGCTTGGCCCTACTAGCGCCGAAGGGGCAAGAGACCCAGTACTTC.

This clonotype was detected only once. The junction differs from germline at one of its ends, possibly a read error. The CDR3 protein is CASSPGGSGTPHEQCF. DNA for the CDR3: TGTGCCAGCAGCCCTGGGGGGAGCGGGACTCCCCACGAGCAGTGCTTC. The gene calls are TRBV7-9 and TRBJ2-7; 7 bases fit TRBD2. CDR1 and CDR2 (germline): SEHNR, FQNEAQ (reference sequence). There are 16 residues in the CDR3.

This clonotype showed up many times. The CDR3 DNA reads TGCGCCAGCAGCCAAGATTTAGTTCGCGTTGATGAAAAACTGTTTTTT. Its protein product is CASSQDLVRVDEKLFF. The chain is built from TRBV4-1 and TRBJ1-4; D not resolved. The CDR3 has 16 residues. CDR1 MGHRA and CDR2 YSYEKL come from the germline V gene. V was clipped by 0 bases and J by 6 bases, with 14 bases between them.

This clonotype was counted ten times or more. The gene calls are TRBV4-1 and TRBJ1-2; D is possibly TRBD1 (5 bases). This CDR3 region has 19 residues. Germline assignment: CDR1 MGHRA and CDR2 YSYEKL. V was shortened by 2 bases and J by 3 bases, with 25 bases between the two germline ends. The DNA of the CDR3 is TGCGCCAGCAGCCAACCCCTGGCCCTTCGCTCTGCAGGGTACTATGGCTACACCTTC. It codes for CASSQPLALRSAGYYGYTF.

This clonotype was counted many times. The rearrangement joins TRBV7-8 to TRBJ1-2; weak D call: TRBD1 (6 bases). The V end was cut by 0 bases, the J end by 4 bases, with 18 bases between. Germline assignment: CDR1 SGHVS and CDR2 FQNEAQ. This CDR3 region has 17 residues. CDR3 region: CASSLAVRDKDIYGYTF. In DNA, the CDR3 is TGTGCCAGCAGCTTAGCGGTTCGGGACAAGGACATCTATGGCTACACCTTC.

This clonotype was detected ten times or more. This chain's CDR3 is CASSQDVLAGKHSSYEQYF. Here the CDR3 DNA reads TGCGCCAGCAGCCAAGATGTCCTAGCGGGCAAACATAGCTCCTACGAGCAGTACTTC. The chain has TRBV4-1 and TRBJ2-7; 8 bases match TRBD2. The CDR3 spans 19 residues. CDR1 and CDR2 (germline): MGHRA, YSYEKL. Losses at the gene ends were 0 bases for V and 0 bases for J; bases not matched to a gene: 13.

V gene TRBV2 combines with J gene TRBJ1-5, with 7 bases aligning to TRBD1. The junction had 5 bases not matched to a gene; V was cut back by 2 bases and J by 7 bases. The CDR3 has 14 residues. Germline V CDR1 and CDR2: SNHLY, FYNNEI. The CDR3: CASSEQGEKQPQHF. The CDR3 coding sequence is TGTGCCAGCAGTGAACAGGGGGAAAAGCAGCCCCAGCATTTT. The variable domain in full, completed from reference TRBV2 and TRBJ1-5, reads EPEVTQTPSHQVTQMGQEVILRCVPISNHLYFYWYRQILGQKVEFLVSFYNNEISEKSEIFDDQFSVERPDGSNFTLKIRSTKLEDSAMYFCASSEQGEKQPQHFGDGTRLSIL.

The rearrangement joins TRBV15 to TRBJ1-5; TRBD1 aligns across 8 bases. This CDR3 contains 16 residues. V lost 3 bases and J lost 4; bases outside the gene matches: 8. In germline, CDR1 is LNHNV, CDR2 YYDKDF (reference sequence). This CDR3 is CATSSGGTGTNQPQHF. The CDR3 DNA follows: TGTGCCACCAGCAGCGGAGGGACAGGTACGAATCAGCCCCAGCATTTT. Full variable domain (outside the CDR3, taken from reference TRBV15 and TRBJ1-5): DAMVIQNPRYQVTQFGKPVTLSCSQTLNHNVMYWYQQKSSQAPKLLFHYYDKDFNNEADTPDNFQSRRPNTSFCFLDIRSPGLGDTAMYLCATSSGGTGTNQPQHFGDGTRLSIL.

This clonotype was seen many times. V and J are TRBV11-2 and TRBJ2-3; 7 nucleotides agree with TRBD1. Germline V lookup: CDR1 SGHAT, CDR2 FQNNGV. The CDR3 length is 14 residues. Trimming took 5 bases from V and 2 from J; bases not matched to a gene: 4. The CDR3 DNA reads as TGTGCCAGCAGCCTGGACAGGTACACAGATACGCAGTATTTT. Translating it yields CASSLDRYTDTQYF.

A remark on this clonotype: Here the CDR3 omits its conserved ending phenylalanine or tryptophan, so a read error is the likely source. The rearrangement uses TRBV6-1 and TRBJ2-7, with D possibly TRBD2 on 6 matching bases. The V gene lost 6 bases and the J gene lost 7 bases, with 16 bases spanning the gap. In germline, CDR1 is MNHNS, CDR2 SASEGT. There are 13 residues in the CDR3. The CDR3 protein is CASSEGTVYEQYS. The CDR3 DNA follows: TGTGCCAGCAGCGAGGGGACTGTCTATGAGCAGTACTCC.

This clonotype was seen ten or more times. This rearrangement joins TRBV28 to TRBJ1-2; a possible D gene is TRBD1 (6 bases). Germline-derived CDR1 and CDR2 are MDHEN and SYDVKM. The V and J ends lost 3 bases and 8 bases respectively, with 10 bases between them. The CDR3 is 12 amino acids. CDR3 residues: CASSLNREGYTF. The CDR3 coding sequence is TGTGCCAGCAGTTTGAACAGGGAAGGCTACACCTTC.

The sample holds a few counts of this clonotype. This chain joins TRBV19 and TRBJ1-1, with D possibly TRBD1 on 5 matching bases. Per germline, CDR1 LNHDA and CDR2 SQIVND (reference sequence). CDR3 size: 11 residues. V was cut by 5 bases and J by 8 bases, with 9 bases left in between. The CDR3, as DNA: TGTGCCAGTAGTCGGGGCCCGGAAGCTTTCTTT. It translates to CASSRGPEAFF.

This clonotype occurred many times. This chain connects TRBV29-1 to TRBJ2-7; TRBD1 might be the D (6 bases). V shed 2 bases and J shed 3 bases, with 8 bases lying between them. This CDR3 contains 12 residues. Germline CDR1 SQVTM, CDR2 ANQGSEA. The CDR3 DNA follows: TGCAGCGTTGAAACAGGGTTCTACGAGCAGTACTTC. Its translation: CSVETGFYEQYF.

This clonotype was detected many times. V is TRBV7-3 and J is TRBJ2-3, with 7 bases fitting TRBD1. V trimming: 5 bases; J trimming: 5 bases; junction bases outside the gene matches: 7. The CDR3 sequence is 14 residues long. The germline V gene encodes CDR1 SGHTA and CDR2 FQGTGA. The DNA of the CDR3 is TGTGCCAGCAGCGACGACAGGGAACAAGATACGCAGTATTTT. Protein sequence: CASSDDREQDTQYF.

This clonotype was found a few times. The chain is built from TRBV28 and TRBJ2-7; 7 nucleotides match TRBD2. This CDR3 is 15 amino acids long. V gave up 4 bases and J gave up 4 bases; unmatched junction bases: 10. Germline V CDR1 and CDR2: MDHEN, SYDVKM. The CDR3 is CASSSPGGSYYEQYF. The CDR3 DNA follows: TGTGCCAGCAGTTCCCCCGGGGGGTCTTATTACGAGCAGTACTTC.

For this clonotype: The final CDR3 position lacks the conserved phenylalanine or tryptophan, pointing to a likely read error. The CDR3 sequence is CASSGLAGDTGELFL. The CDR3 DNA reads as TGTGCCAGCAGTGGACTAGCGGGAGACACCGGGGAGCTGTTTCTT. The chain recombines TRBV2 with TRBJ2-2; 12 bases line up with TRBD2. Germline V gene data show CDR1 as SNHLY and CDR2 as FYNNEI. The CDR3 has 15 residues. Unmatched junction bases numbered 0, after V lost 4 bases and J lost 3 bases.